This T cell receptor (beta chain) was identified in a study of T cells in Graves' hyperthyroidism and ophthalmopathy. As for the study in general: Peripheral blood was taken when the disease was first diagnosed, before any treatment began.

The germline V gene has CDR1 SGHTA and CDR2 FQGNSA. CDR3 length: 13 amino acids. Trimming removed 1 base at V and 6 bases at J, with 10 bases between. RNA transcripts provided the source from which TCR beta CDR3 regions were amplified. The TCR CDR3 first-round RT-PCR relied on the HTBI primer set. TCRdb used MiXCR to reprocess the multiplex PCR reads, holding one entry per CDR3 protein. The sample lists about 690,000 distinct CDR3 sequences, roughly 17% occurring once. This clonotype was detected ten times or more. The hyperthyroidism was newly diagnosed and had lasted under 2 months; the patients were aged 18 to 65. PBMCs were derived from under 13 ml fresh peripheral blood.

The TCR sequence derives from a man between 45 and 60 years old with Graves' hyperthyroidism. This chain connects TRBV7-2 to TRBJ2-7; D unresolved. The sequencing sample was made of blood. The DNA for the CDR3 is TGTGCCAGCAGCTTAGTCGTGTCTAGCGAGCAGTACTTC. As protein: CASSLVVSSEQYF.